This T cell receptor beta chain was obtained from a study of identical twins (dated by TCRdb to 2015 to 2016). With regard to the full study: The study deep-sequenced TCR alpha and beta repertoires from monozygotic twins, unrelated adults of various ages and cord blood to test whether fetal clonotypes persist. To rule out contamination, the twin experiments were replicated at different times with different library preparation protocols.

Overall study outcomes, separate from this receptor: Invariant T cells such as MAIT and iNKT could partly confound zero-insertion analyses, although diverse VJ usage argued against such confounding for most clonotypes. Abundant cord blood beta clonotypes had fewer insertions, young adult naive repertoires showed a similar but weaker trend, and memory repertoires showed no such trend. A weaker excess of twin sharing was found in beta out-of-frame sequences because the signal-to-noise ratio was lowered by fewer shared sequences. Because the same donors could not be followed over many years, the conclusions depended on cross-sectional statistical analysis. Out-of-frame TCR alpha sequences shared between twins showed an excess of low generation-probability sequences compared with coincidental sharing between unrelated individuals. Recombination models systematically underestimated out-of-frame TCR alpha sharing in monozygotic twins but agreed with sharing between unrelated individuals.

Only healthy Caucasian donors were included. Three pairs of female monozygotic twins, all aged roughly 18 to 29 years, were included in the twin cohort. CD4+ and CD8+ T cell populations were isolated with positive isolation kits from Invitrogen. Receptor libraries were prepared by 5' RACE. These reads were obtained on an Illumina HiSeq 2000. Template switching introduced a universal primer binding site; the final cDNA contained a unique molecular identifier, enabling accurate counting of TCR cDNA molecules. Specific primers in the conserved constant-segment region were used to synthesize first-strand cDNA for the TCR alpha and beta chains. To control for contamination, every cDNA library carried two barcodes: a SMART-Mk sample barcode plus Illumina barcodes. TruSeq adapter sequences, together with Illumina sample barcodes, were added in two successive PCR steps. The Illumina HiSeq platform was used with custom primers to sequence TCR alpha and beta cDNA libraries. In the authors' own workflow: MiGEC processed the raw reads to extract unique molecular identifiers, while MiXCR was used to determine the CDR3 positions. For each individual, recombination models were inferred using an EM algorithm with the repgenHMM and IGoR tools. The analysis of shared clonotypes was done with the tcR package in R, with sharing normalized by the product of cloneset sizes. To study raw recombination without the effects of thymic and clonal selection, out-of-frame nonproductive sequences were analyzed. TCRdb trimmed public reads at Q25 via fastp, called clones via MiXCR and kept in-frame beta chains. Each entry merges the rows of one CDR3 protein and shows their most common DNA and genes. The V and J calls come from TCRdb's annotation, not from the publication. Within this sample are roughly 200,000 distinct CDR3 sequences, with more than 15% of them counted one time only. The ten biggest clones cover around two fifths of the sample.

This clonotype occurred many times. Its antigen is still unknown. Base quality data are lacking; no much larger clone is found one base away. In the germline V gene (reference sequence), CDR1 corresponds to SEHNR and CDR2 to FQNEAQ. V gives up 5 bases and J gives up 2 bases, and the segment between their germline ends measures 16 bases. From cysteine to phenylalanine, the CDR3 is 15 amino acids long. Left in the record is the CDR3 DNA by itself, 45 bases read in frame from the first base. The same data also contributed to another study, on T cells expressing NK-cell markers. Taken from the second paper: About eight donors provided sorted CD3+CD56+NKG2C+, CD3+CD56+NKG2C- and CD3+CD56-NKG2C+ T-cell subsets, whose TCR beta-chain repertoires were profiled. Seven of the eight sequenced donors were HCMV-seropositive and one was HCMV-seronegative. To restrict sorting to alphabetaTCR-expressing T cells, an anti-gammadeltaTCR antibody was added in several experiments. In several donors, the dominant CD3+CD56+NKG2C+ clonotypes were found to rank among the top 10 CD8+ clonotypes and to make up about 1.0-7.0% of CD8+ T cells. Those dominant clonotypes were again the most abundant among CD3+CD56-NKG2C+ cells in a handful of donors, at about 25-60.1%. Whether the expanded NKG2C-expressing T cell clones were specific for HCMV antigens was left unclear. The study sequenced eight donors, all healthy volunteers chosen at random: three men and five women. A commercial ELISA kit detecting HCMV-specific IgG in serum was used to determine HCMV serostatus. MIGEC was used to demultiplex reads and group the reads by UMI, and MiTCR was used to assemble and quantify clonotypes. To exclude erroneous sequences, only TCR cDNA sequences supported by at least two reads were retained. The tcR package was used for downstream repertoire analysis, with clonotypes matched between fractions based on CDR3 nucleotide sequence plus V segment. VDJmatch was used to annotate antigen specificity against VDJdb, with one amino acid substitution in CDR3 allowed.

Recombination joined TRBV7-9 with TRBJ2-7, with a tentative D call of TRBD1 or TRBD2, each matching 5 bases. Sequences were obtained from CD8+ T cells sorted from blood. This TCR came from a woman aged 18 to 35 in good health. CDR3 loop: CASSPRDQPAYEQYF. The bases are TGTGCCAGCAGCCCTAGGGACCAGCCAGCCTACGAGCAGTACTTC. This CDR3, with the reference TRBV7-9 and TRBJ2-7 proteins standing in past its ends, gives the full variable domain DTGVSQNPRHKITKRGQNVTFRCDPISEHNRLYWYRQTLGQGPEFLTYFQNEAQLEKSRLLSDRFSAERPKGSFSTLEIQRTEQGDSAMYLCASSPRDQPAYEQYFGPGTRLTVT.